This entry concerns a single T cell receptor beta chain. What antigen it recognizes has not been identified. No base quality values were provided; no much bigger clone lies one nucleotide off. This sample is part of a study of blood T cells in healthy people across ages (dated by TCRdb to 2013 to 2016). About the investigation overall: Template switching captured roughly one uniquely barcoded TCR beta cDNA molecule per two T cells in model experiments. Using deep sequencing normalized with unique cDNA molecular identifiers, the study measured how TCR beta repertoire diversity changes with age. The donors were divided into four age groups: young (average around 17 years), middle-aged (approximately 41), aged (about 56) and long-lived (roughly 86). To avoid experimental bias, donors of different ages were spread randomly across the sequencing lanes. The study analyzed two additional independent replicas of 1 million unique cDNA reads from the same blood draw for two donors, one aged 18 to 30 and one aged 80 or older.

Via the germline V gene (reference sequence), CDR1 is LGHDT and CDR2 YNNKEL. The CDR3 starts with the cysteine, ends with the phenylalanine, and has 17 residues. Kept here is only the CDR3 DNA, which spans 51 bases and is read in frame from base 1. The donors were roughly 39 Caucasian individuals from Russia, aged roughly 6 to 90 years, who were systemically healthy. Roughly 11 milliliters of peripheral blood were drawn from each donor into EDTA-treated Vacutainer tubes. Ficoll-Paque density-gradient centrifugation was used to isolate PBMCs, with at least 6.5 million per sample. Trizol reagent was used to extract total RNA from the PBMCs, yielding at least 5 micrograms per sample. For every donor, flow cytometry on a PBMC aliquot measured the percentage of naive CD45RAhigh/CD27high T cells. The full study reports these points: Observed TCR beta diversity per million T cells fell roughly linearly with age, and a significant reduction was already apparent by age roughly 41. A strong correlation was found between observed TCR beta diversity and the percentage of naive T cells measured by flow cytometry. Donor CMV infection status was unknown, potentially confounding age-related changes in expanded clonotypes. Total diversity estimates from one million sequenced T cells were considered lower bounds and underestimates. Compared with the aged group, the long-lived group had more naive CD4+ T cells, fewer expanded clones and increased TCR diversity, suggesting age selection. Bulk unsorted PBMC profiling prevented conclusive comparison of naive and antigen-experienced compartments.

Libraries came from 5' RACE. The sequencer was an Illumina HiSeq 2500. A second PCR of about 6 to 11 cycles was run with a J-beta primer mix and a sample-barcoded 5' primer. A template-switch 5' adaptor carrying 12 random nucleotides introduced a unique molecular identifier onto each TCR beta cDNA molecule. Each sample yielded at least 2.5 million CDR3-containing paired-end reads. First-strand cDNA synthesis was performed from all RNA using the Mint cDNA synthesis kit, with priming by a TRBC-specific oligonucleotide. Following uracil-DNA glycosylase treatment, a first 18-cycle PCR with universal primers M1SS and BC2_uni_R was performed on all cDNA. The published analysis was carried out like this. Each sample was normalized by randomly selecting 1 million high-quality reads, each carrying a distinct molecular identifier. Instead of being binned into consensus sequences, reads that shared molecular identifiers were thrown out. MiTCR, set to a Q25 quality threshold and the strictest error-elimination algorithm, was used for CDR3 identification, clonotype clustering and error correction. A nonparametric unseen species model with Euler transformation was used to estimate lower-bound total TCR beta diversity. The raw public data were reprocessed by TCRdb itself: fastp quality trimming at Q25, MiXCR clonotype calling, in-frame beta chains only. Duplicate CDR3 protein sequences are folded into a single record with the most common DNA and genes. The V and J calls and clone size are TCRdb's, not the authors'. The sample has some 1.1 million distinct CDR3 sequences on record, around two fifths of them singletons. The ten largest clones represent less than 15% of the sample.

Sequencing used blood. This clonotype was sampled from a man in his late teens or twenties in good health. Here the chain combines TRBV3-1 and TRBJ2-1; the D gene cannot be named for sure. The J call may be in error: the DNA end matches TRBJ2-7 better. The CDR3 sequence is CASSQSDTLFSYNEQYF. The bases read TGTGCCAGCAGCCAATCCGACACCCTATTCTCCTACAATGAGCAGTACTTC.